This T cell receptor (beta chain) originates from a study of early T cells in non-severe SARS-CoV-2 infection. Trimming stripped 4 bases from V and 4 bases from J, with 9 bases between. The length of the CDR3 is 13 residues. CDR1 is SGHTA and CDR2 is FQGTGA in the germline V gene. This clonotype was detected a few times. MiXCR, run by TCRdb on the 5' RACE reads, gives a single entry per CDR3 protein. The sample contains some 100,000 distinct CDR3 sequences, roughly 15% of which appear only once. The sequence derives from an adult who was a healthcare worker with PCR-confirmed SARS-CoV-2 infection or an uninfected control (not recorded which). Sequenced input: whole blood. V and J are TRBV7-3 and TRBJ2-3; maybe TRBD1 (5 bases). The CDR3 DNA reads TGTGCCAGCAGCTCCCAGGGCTCAGATACGCAGTATTTT. This codes for CASSSQGSDTQYF.